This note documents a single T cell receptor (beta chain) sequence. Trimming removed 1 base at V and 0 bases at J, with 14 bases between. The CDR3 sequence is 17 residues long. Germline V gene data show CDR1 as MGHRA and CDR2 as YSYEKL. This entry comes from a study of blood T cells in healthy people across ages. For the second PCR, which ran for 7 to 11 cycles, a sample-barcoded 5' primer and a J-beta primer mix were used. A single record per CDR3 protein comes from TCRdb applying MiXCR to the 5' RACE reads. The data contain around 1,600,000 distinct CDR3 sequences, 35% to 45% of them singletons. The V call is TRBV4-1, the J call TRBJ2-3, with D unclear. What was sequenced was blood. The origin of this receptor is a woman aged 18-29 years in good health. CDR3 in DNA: TGCGCCAGCAGCCAAGGCCGGACCGTATCTAGCACAGATACGCAGTATTTT. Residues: CASSQGRTVSSTDTQYF.